This T cell receptor (beta chain) was profiled in a study of CD8+CD57+ T cells in acquired aplastic anemia. Study outcomes and limitations: The same twenty-nine CD8+ CDR3 sequences occurred in patients and in controls.

V was pared by 4 bases and J by 7 bases, with 11 bases between. The CDR3 extends over 12 amino acids. CDR1 is SGHRS and CDR2 is YFSETQ in the germline V gene. This clonotype was detected a few times. Its specificity is not known. Profiling that covered TCR beta VDJ and CDR3 relied on genomic DNA as its template. TCRdb recomputed calls from the reads with MiXCR, one row per CDR3 protein. The sample has some 170,000 distinct CDR3 sequences, 71% seen once. Patients sequenced had flow cytometry evidence of CD8+CD57+ cell expansion. The patients all had a severe acquired aplastic anemia diagnosis. When blood sampling took place, the patients had received no therapy.

Sequencing was done on a sample of sorted CD4+, CD8+, or CD8+CD57+ T cells (not recorded which) from PBMCs. The source of this sequence is a human donor with aplastic anemia. This chain connects TRBV5-1 to TRBJ1-2; TRBD1 is a possible D gene (6 bases). CDR3 sequence (DNA): TGCGCCAGCAGCCCAACCAGGGGTGGCTACACCTTC. Translating it yields CASSPTRGGYTF.